Reported below is one T cell receptor (beta chain). Its target is unknown. In the PCR, 60 Vbeta and 13 Jbeta primers were used. Sequenced by immunoSEQ multiplex PCR; TCRdb stores in-frame clones only, minus some. The top ten clones hold around 15% of a sample with 90,000 to 150,000 clones, around 69% of them seen once. The V gene lost 3 bases and the J gene lost 9 bases, with 12 bases spanning the gap. Germline-derived CDR1 and CDR2 are MNHNS and SASEGT. The CDR3 has 13 amino acids. This entry belongs to a study of cytomegalovirus exposure and HLA in healthy donors. Findings of the study overall: The sole available immune exposure information was CMV serostatus.

The material sequenced was PBMCs. This TCR derives from a man in his forties or fifties in good health and CMV-seropositive. V is TRBV6-1 and J is TRBJ1-5, with a possible D match to TRBD1 (6 bases). In DNA form, the CDR3 reads TGTGCCAGCAGTGAGGGGGCTTCCGGGCCCCAGCATTTT. It translates to CASSEGASGPQHF.